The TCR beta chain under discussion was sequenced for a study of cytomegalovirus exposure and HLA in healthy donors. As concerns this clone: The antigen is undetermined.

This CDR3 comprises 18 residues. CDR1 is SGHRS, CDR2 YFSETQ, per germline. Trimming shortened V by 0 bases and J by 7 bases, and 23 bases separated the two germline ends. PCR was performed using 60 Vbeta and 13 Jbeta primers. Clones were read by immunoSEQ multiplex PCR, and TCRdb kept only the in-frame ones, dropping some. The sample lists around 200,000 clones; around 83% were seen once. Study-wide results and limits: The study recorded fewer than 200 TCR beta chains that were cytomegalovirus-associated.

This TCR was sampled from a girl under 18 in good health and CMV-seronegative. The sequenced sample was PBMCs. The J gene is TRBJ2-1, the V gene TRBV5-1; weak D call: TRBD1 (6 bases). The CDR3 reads CASSLEGVGRGLMNEQFF. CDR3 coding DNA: TGCGCCAGCAGCTTGGAAGGTGTGGGCAGGGGTTTGATGAATGAGCAGTTCTTC.